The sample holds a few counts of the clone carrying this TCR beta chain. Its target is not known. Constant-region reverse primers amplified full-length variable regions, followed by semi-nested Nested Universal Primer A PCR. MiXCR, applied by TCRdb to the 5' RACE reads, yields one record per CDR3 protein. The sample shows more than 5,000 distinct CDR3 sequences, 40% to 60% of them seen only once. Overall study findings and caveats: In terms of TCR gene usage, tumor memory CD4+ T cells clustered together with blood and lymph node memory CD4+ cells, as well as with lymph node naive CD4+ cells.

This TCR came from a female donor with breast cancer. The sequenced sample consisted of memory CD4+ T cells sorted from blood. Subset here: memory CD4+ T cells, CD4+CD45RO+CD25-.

The CDR3 DNA reads TGCGCCAGCAGCTGGACTAGCGGCCCCGCGAACACCGGGGAGCTGTTTTTT. Translation: CASSWTSGPANTGELFF. The chain recombines TRBV5-1 with TRBJ2-2; 10 bases align to TRBD2. The CDR3 contains 17 residues. Germline V lookup: CDR1 SGHRS, CDR2 YFSETQ. V shed 3 bases and J 0 bases; nucleotides not matched to a gene: 5. Full variable domain (remainder filled in from reference TRBV5-1 and TRBJ2-2): KAGVTQTPRYLIKTRGQQVTLSCSPISGHRSVSWYQQTPGQGLQFLFEYFSETQRNKGNFPGRFSGRQFSNSRSEMNVSTLELGDSALYLCASSWTSGPANTGELFFGEGSRLTVL.